These T cell receptor beta chains were read from a single sample in a study of blood T cells in healthy people across ages. TCRdb fed the 5' RACE reads into MiXCR, producing one record per CDR3 protein. The sample records some 940,000 distinct CDR3 sequences, 25% to 35% being singletons. A further study also used this sample, focusing on T cells of mothers and their children.

The sequenced material came from blood. The receptors were gathered from a woman aged 40 to 55 in good health. Each CDR3 is given with its conserved first and last residue. D genes are given only for firm matches. Size values are once, few and many counts, or a class for expanded clones, and some rows have none.

j_call,v_call,d_call,clone_size,cdr3_nt,cdr3_aa
TRBJ1-2,TRBV7-9,.,many,TGTGCCAGCAGCTTAGACGTGAAAAGAGGTGGCTACACCTTC,CASSLDVKRGGYTF
TRBJ2-3,TRBV28,.,few,TGTGCCAGCAGTCCATATGCCCCTCCGGGAGCTCACACAGATACGCAGTATTTT,CASSPYAPPGAHTDTQYF
TRBJ2-5,TRBV7-6,.,many,TGTGCCAGCAGCTTGAATGTGGGACGGGCTGAGACCCAGTACTTC,CASSLNVGRAETQYF
TRBJ1-2,TRBV7-9,TRBD1,.,TGTGCCAGCAGCGCATGGGGGACAGGGAAAGGATTCGATGGCTACACCTTC,CASSAWGTGKGFDGYTF
TRBJ2-3,TRBV7-6,.,few,TGTGCCAGCAGCCCTGACCAGCCTCCCGGAGATACGCAGTATTTT,CASSPDQPPGDTQYF
TRBJ2-3,TRBV5-5,.,.,TGTGCCAACAGCTCGGCCAGGGTTACAGATACGCAGTATTTT,CANSSARVTDTQYF
TRBJ2-7,TRBV29-1,.,.,TGCAGCGTGGGGGTGATCGACGGTGAGCAGTACTTC,CSVGVIDGEQYF
TRBJ1-2,TRBV28,TRBD1,.,TGTGCCTGCAGTTTAATCCGGGGTGACGACAGGGCTGGCTACACCTTC,CACSLIRGDDRAGYTF
TRBJ1-2,TRBV28,.,.,TGTGCCAGCACCGTAAGCGGTCCCTTTGGCTACACCTTC,CASTVSGPFGYTF
TRBJ2-6,TRBV12-3/TRBV12-4,.,.,TGTGCCAGCGGCTCCCCTGGGGCCAACGTCCTGACTTTC,CASGSPGANVLTF
TRBJ1-2,TRBV7-2,TRBD1,.,TGTGCCAGCACCTCCCCTCGGACAGGGGGCATCTATGGCTACACCTTC,CASTSPRTGGIYGYTF
TRBJ1-2,TRBV7-9,.,once,TGTGCCAGCAGCTTAGGGGCACTCCGGCCAAATGGCTACACCTTC,CASSLGALRPNGYTF
TRBJ2-3,TRBV7-2,.,.,TGTGCCAGCAGCTTTGAGGGTTGGGCAGATACGCAGTATTTT,CASSFEGWADTQYF
TRBJ1-1,TRBV12-3/TRBV12-4,TRBD1,.,TGTGCCAGCCAGGGGGGATGGGGAAAAGGGACTGAAGCTTTCTTT,CASQGGWGKGTEAFF
TRBJ1-1,TRBV10-3,.,.,TGTGCCATCAGTGAGAGGAATCGGGGGAACACTGAAGCTTTCTTT,CAISERNRGNTEAFF
TRBJ1-2,TRBV6-1,.,few,TGTGCCAGCCCGAGCCGAACAGGCATCCTCTATGGCTACACCTTC,CASPSRTGILYGYTF
TRBJ1-4,TRBV15,.,.,TGTGCCACCAGCAGTGAGGGGCCTATGGGTGAAAAACTGTTTTTT,CATSSEGPMGEKLFF
TRBJ2-1,TRBV20-1,.,few,TGCAGTGTCCACGGGGGCCCGCTAGCTTACAATGAGCAGTTCTTC,CSVHGGPLAYNEQFF
TRBJ2-7,TRBV18,.,.,TGTGCCAGCTCACCACCTACCGGACACAATGAGCAGTACTTC,CASSPPTGHNEQYF
TRBJ1-1,TRBV20-1,.,.,TGCAGTGCTACCCAAGGGAACACTGAAGCTTTCTTT,CSATQGNTEAFF
TRBJ2-5,TRBV5-1,.,few,TGCGCCAGCAGCTTTAACGAGGGGTTGGAGACCCAGTACTTC,CASSFNEGLETQYF
TRBJ1-4,TRBV7-6,.,.,TGTGCCAGCAGCTCCTCGGGAACGTATAATGAAAAACTGTTTTTT,CASSSSGTYNEKLFF
TRBJ1-1,TRBV5-1,TRBD1,few,TGCGCCAGCAGCTTGGAAGGGGGCCCTCCCTTCAAGGTGAATGAAGCTTTCTTT,CASSLEGGPPFKVNEAFF
TRBJ2-1,TRBV5-1,.,many,TGCGCCAGCAGCTTGGTACAGGGTGCCTACAATGAGCAGTTCTTC,CASSLVQGAYNEQFF
TRBJ2-7,TRBV7-3,.,many,TGTGCCAGCAGCTTATATGGGGGCCCCTATTACGAGCAGTACTTC,CASSLYGGPYYEQYF
TRBJ1-1,TRBV4-3,.,.,TGCGCCAGCAGCCCAGGAGGGGGGCGCATAAGTGAAGCTTTCTTT,CASSPGGGRISEAFF